A single sample gave rise to the 12 T cell receptor beta chains below, sequenced in a study of cytomegalovirus exposure and HLA in healthy donors. The PCR made use of 60 Vbeta and 13 Jbeta primers. The method was immunoSEQ multiplex PCR; TCRdb's version includes in-frame clones alone and lacks a portion of them. The listing contains around 200,000 clones. Specimen: PBMCs. These receptors were collected from a woman aged 30 to 39 in good health and CMV-seropositive.

This chain connects TRBV29-1 to TRBJ1-1; TRBD1 is a possible D gene (6 bases). V lost 5 bases, J lost 0 bases, and 19 bases lay in between. CDR1 SQVTM and CDR2 ANQGSEA come from the germline V gene. CDR3 length equals 16 residues. CDR3 bases: TGCAGCGTTTTCCCAGGGGCAGGGGCGCTGAACACTGAAGCTTTCTTT. Protein product: CSVFPGAGALNTEAFF.

This chain connects TRBV10-2 to TRBJ2-7, with 9 bases that match TRBD1. The ends lost 11 bases at V and 5 bases at J; junction bases unmatched: 19. Germline CDR1 WSHSY, CDR2 SAAADI. The CDR3 sequence is 16 residues long. The CDR3 bases are TGCGCCCCGGAGGGACGGCCGGGACAGGGTTTGGACGAGCAGTACTTC. The encoded protein is CAPEGRPGQGLDEQYF.

V and J are TRBV5-3 and TRBJ2-2; D ambiguous. TRBV5-3 is noted as an ORF with a role that remains uncertain. The CDR3 spans 14 residues. The ends were cut back, 5 bases at V and 6 bases at J, with 14 bases in the middle. DNA of the CDR3: TGTGCCAGAAGTTGCCCTGTGCGCGCCGGGGAGCTGTTTTTT. Its protein product is CARSCPVRAGELFF.

The chain employs TRBV9 and TRBJ2-3; 8 nucleotides match TRBD1. Germline V CDR1 and CDR2: SGDLS, YYNGEE. The V segment lost 4 bases and the J segment 0 bases; nucleotides outside the gene matches: 7. The CDR3 spans 16 residues. The CDR3 DNA reads TGTGCCAGCAGCCCACGACAGGGGATGAGCACAGATACGCAGTATTTT. Translated, it gives CASSPRQGMSTDTQYF.

The chain uses TRBV5-4 and TRBJ1-2; D is unresolved. V was cut by 5 bases and J by 2 bases, with 16 bases left in between. The CDR3 has 15 residues. The germline CDR1 and CDR2 sequences are SGHNT and YYREEE (reference sequence). The CDR3 sequence is CASSRWVGENYGYTF. The CDR3 DNA follows: TGTGCCAGCAGTCGGTGGGTTGGAGAGAACTATGGCTACACCTTC.

The chain carries TRBV6-5 and TRBJ2-5; D is possibly TRBD2 (6 bases). The V gene's germline CDR1 is MNHEY and CDR2 SVGAGI. The ends were cut back, 0 bases at V and 5 bases at J, with 13 bases in the middle. There are 15 residues in the CDR3. The CDR3 DNA reads TGTGCCAGCAGTTACTCGGAGGGCTTGGGGGAGACCCAGTACTTC. It is translated as CASSYSEGLGETQYF.

The chain uses TRBV2 and TRBJ2-3; 8 positions agree with TRBD2. CDR3 size: 16 residues. Trimming took 3 bases from V and 0 from J; bases not matched to a gene: 5. Germline V gene lookup returns CDR1 SNHLY and CDR2 FYNNEI. The CDR3: CASSDKLAASTDTQYF. CDR3 DNA: TGTGCCAGCAGTGATAAACTAGCGGCTAGCACAGATACGCAGTATTTT. Full variable domain (missing parts from reference TRBV2 and TRBJ2-3): EPEVTQTPSHQVTQMGQEVILRCVPISNHLYFYWYRQILGQKVEFLVSFYNNEISEKSEIFDDQFSVERPDGSNFTLKIRSTKLEDSAMYFCASSDKLAASTDTQYFGPGTRLTVL.

V is TRBV5-5 and J is TRBJ1-5, with 9 bases identical to TRBD1. V lost 3 bases to trimming and J lost 6 bases; unmatched junction nucleotides: 7. This CDR3 spans 15 amino acids. Germline V gene sequence: CDR1 SGHKS, CDR2 YYEKEE (reference sequence). The CDR3 bases are TGTGCCAGCAGCTGGGGGACAGGGAGGGTTCAGCCCCAGCATTTT. It yields the protein CASSWGTGRVQPQHF.

The genes are TRBV14 and TRBJ1-2; 9 bases align to TRBD1. The CDR3 runs to 12 residues. V shed 4 bases and J 7 bases; nucleotides not matched to a gene: 1. Germline CDR1 and CDR2: SGHDN and FVKESK. The CDR3 DNA is TGTGCCAGCAGCCCGGACAGGGGTGGCTACACCTTC. This codes for CASSPDRGGYTF.

The gene calls are TRBV27 and TRBJ2-4, with D possibly TRBD2 on 6 matching bases. Trimming cost V 5 bases and J 0 bases, with 17 bases left between them. CDR3 length equals 17 residues. The germline V gene encodes CDR1 MNHEY and CDR2 SMNVEV (reference sequence). The chain's CDR3 is CASSRLDGGLAKNIQYF. CDR3 sequence (DNA): TGTGCCAGCAGTCGACTAGACGGGGGACTAGCCAAAAACATTCAGTACTTC.

This chain connects TRBV6-4 to TRBJ2-5; 9 nucleotides agree with TRBD2. Losses at the gene ends were 8 bases for V and 8 bases for J; bases not matched to a gene: 12. Germline V gene sequence: CDR1 MRHNA, CDR2 SNTAGT. The CDR3 has 14 amino acids. CDR3 residues: CASASGGTGSTQYF. The CDR3 DNA reads as TGTGCCAGCGCAAGCGGGGGGACGGGCAGTACCCAGTACTTC.

The CDR3, as DNA: TGCGCCAGCAGTGACGGGTGGGCCAAAAACATTCAGTACTTC. Protein sequence: CASSDGWAKNIQYF. The chain uses TRBV10-1 and TRBJ2-4; D unclear. The CDR3 contains 14 residues. CDR1 and CDR2 from the germline V gene are WNHNN and SYGVQD (reference sequence). The V and J ends lost 3 bases and 1 base respectively, with 7 bases between them.